Here is one TCR beta chain with its context. Antigen: not known. Assay: immunoSEQ multiplex PCR; the TCRdb copy retains only in-frame clones and omits some. Of 130,000 to 150,000 clones listed, 82% are singletons. The data were obtained in a study of T cell responses to AZD1222 COVID-19 vaccine. General study points: Spike-wide coverage was observed for vaccine-associated CD4 TCRs, with dominant responses at 160-218 and 743-854. The peak T cell response came first, and repertoires were sampled only after it.

V dropped 4 bases and J dropped 6; count of bases not matched to a gene: 13. This CDR3 is 16 amino acids long. CDR1 is SGHNT and CDR2 is YYREEE in the germline V gene (reference sequence). The sample here was peripheral blood, taken on day 0 of MenACWY control vaccination. This receptor was identified in an adult in good health. The gene calls are TRBV5-4 and TRBJ1-1; 9 bases map to TRBD1. The CDR3 sequence is CASSTAKRQGGAEAFF. As DNA, the CDR3 is TGTGCCAGCAGCACCGCTAAACGACAGGGGGGAGCTGAAGCTTTCTTT.